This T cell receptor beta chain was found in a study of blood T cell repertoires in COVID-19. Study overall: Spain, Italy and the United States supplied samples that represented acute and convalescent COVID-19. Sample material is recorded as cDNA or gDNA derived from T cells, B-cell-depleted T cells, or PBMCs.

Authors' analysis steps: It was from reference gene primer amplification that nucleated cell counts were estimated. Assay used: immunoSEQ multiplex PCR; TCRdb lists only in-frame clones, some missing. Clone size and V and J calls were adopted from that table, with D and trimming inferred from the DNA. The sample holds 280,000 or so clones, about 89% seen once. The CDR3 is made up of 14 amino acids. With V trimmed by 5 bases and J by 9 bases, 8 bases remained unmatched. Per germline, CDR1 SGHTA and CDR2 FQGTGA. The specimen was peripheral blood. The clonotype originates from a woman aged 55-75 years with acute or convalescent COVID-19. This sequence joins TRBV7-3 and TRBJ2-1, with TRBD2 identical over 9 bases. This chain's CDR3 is CASSPGTSLSEQFF. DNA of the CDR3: TGTGCCAGCAGCCCCGGGACTAGCCTCAGTGAGCAGTTCTTC.